This T cell receptor (beta chain) derives from a study of glioma-infiltrating T cells after dendritic cell vaccination. Germline CDR1 reads MNHNS; CDR2 reads SASEGT. This CDR3 has 15 residues. V was clipped by 2 bases and J by 7 bases, with 15 bases between them. Study outcomes and limitations: No direct clonality-survival link was found; a diverse polyclonal response may matter.

The time point was: after dendritic cell vaccination, including at tumor progression/relapse. TCRdb keeps only in-frame clones here, not all; method: immunoSEQ multiplex PCR. This table has roughly 88,000 clones, 75% to 85% appearing once. Remarks on this clone: Antigen: not known.

The sequence derives from a human donor with glioblastoma. V usage is TRBV6-1 and J usage is TRBJ2-1, with D possibly TRBD2 on 6 matching bases. Sequenced here: blood, sampled after dendritic cell vaccination. The CDR3, as DNA: TGTGCCAGCAGTGAAATGACGGGAGTGAGAAATGAGCAGTTCTTC. This codes for CASSEMTGVRNEQFF.